A selection of T cell receptor beta chains follows, all from one sample in a study of blood T cell repertoires in COVID-19. The table came from immunoSEQ multiplex PCR; TCRdb's copy has only in-frame clones and leaves some out. The sample lists about 170,000 clones, 70% to 80% occurring once. Sequenced material: PBMCs or T cells enriched from blood (not recorded which). Receptors originate from a woman aged 65 to 85 in a cohort exposed to, infected with or recovered from COVID-19 (not recorded which). CDR3s include the opening cysteine and the closing phenylalanine or tryptophan. D genes are given only for firm matches. The size entry is marked missing in some rows and otherwise reads once, few, many or a size class.

v_call: TRBV6-2/TRBV6-3
d_call: TRBD2
j_call: TRBJ2-7
clone_size: -
cdr3_length: 16
cdr3_nt: TGTGCCAGCAGTTACCCAACTAGCGGGAGGGGGTACGAGCAGTACTTC
cdr3_aa: CASSYPTSGRGYEQYF

v_call: TRBV7-2
d_call: -
j_call: TRBJ2-7
clone_size: once
cdr3_length: 16
cdr3_nt: TGTGCCAGCAGCTCTGCTGGAGGGTCCATCTACTACGAGCAGTACTTC
cdr3_aa: CASSSAGGSIYYEQYF

v_call: TRBV11-3
d_call: -
j_call: TRBJ2-3
clone_size: -
cdr3_length: 16
cdr3_nt: TGTGCCAGCAGCTTCCAGGGCGGTTCTAGCACAGATACGCAGTATTTT
cdr3_aa: CASSFQGGSSTDTQYF

v_call: TRBV19
d_call: TRBD1
j_call: TRBJ1-3
clone_size: -
cdr3_length: 14
cdr3_nt: TGTGCCAGTAGTGTTCAGGGGGCTGGAAACACCATATATTTT
cdr3_aa: CASSVQGAGNTIYF

v_call: TRBV24-1
d_call: TRBD2
j_call: TRBJ2-1
clone_size: -
cdr3_length: 17
cdr3_nt: TGTGCCACCAGTGACCCCGGGACTAGCGGGAGGGAACATGAGCAGTTCTTC
cdr3_aa: CATSDPGTSGREHEQFF

v_call: TRBV27
d_call: TRBD1
j_call: TRBJ1-2
clone_size: -
cdr3_length: 15
cdr3_nt: TGTGCCAGCAGTTTAACCGGACAGGGAAACTATGGCTACACCTTC
cdr3_aa: CASSLTGQGNYGYTF

v_call: TRBV5-1
d_call: -
j_call: TRBJ2-7
clone_size: -
cdr3_length: 14
cdr3_nt: TGCGCCAGCGCACAAGGAGTATCTAGCTACGAGCAGTACTTC
cdr3_aa: CASAQGVSSYEQYF

v_call: TRBV3-1/TRBV3-2
d_call: -
j_call: TRBJ2-7
clone_size: -
cdr3_length: 14
cdr3_nt: TGTGCCAGCAGCCACGGGGGGCGATCCTACGAGCAGTACTTC
cdr3_aa: CASSHGGRSYEQYF

v_call: TRBV6-2/TRBV6-3
d_call: TRBD2
j_call: TRBJ2-3
clone_size: -
cdr3_length: 16
cdr3_nt: TGTGCCAGCAGTTATTTCGCGGGAGGATCAAGAAGTACGCAGTATTTT
cdr3_aa: CASSYFAGGSRSTQYF

v_call: TRBV5-1
d_call: -
j_call: TRBJ1-2
clone_size: -
cdr3_length: 13
cdr3_nt: TGCGCCAGCAGCTGGTTGGGTGCGGCGGGCTACACCTTC
cdr3_aa: CASSWLGAAGYTF

v_call: TRBV11-2
d_call: -
j_call: TRBJ1-1
clone_size: -
cdr3_length: 13
cdr3_nt: TGTGCCAGCAGCTGGAACGGAGGAACTTGGGCTTTCTTT
cdr3_aa: CASSWNGGTWAFF

v_call: TRBV2
d_call: TRBD2
j_call: TRBJ2-1
clone_size: -
cdr3_length: 12
cdr3_nt: TGTGCCAGCAGCCGACTAGCCTATGAGCAGTTCTTC
cdr3_aa: CASSRLAYEQFF

v_call: TRBV28
d_call: TRBD2
j_call: TRBJ2-5
clone_size: -
cdr3_length: 13
cdr3_nt: TGTGCCAGCACTCTCCTAGGGCGGGAGGCCCAGTACTTC
cdr3_aa: CASTLLGREAQYF

v_call: TRBV6-2/TRBV6-3
d_call: -
j_call: TRBJ1-2
clone_size: -
cdr3_length: 14
cdr3_nt: TGTGCCAGCAGTTACTCGGACGCGGGTTTAGGCTACACCTTC
cdr3_aa: CASSYSDAGLGYTF

v_call: TRBV3-1/TRBV3-2
d_call: TRBD1
j_call: TRBJ2-2
clone_size: -
cdr3_length: 15
cdr3_nt: TGTGCCAGCAGCCCCCAACAGGGGTACACCGGGGAGCTGTTTTTT
cdr3_aa: CASSPQQGYTGELFF

v_call: TRBV7-9
d_call: -
j_call: TRBJ2-5
clone_size: few
cdr3_length: 13
cdr3_nt: TGTGCCAGCAGGGGCCACAGGTTGGAGACCCAGTACTTC
cdr3_aa: CASRGHRLETQYF

v_call: TRBV19
d_call: TRBD2
j_call: TRBJ2-5
clone_size: -
cdr3_length: 15
cdr3_nt: TGTGCCAGTAGTGGGGCTAGCGGGAGCTATGAGACCCAGTACTTC
cdr3_aa: CASSGASGSYETQYF

v_call: TRBV5-1
d_call: -
j_call: TRBJ1-1
clone_size: -
cdr3_length: 15
cdr3_nt: TGCGCCAGCAGCTTGGTCGGGGGGATGAACACTGAAGCTTTCTTT
cdr3_aa: CASSLVGGMNTEAFF

v_call: TRBV19
d_call: -
j_call: TRBJ1-1
clone_size: -
cdr3_length: 14
cdr3_nt: TGTGCCAGTAAGGTCCAGGGCGGAAGCACTGAAGCTTTCTTT
cdr3_aa: CASKVQGGSTEAFF